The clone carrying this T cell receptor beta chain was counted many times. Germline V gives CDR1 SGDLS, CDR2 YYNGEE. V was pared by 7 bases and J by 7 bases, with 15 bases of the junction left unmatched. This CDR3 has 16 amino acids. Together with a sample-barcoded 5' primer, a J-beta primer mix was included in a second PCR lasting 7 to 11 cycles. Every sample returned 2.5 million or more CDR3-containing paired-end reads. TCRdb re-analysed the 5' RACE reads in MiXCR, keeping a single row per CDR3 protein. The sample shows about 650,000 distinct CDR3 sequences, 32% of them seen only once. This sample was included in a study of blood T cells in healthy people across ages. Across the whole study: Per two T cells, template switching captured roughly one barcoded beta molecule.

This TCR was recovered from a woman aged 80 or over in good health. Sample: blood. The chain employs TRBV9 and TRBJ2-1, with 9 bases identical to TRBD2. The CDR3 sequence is CASATWGGGAQNEQFF. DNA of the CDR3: TGTGCCAGCGCCACCTGGGGCGGGGGGGCCCAGAATGAGCAGTTCTTC.